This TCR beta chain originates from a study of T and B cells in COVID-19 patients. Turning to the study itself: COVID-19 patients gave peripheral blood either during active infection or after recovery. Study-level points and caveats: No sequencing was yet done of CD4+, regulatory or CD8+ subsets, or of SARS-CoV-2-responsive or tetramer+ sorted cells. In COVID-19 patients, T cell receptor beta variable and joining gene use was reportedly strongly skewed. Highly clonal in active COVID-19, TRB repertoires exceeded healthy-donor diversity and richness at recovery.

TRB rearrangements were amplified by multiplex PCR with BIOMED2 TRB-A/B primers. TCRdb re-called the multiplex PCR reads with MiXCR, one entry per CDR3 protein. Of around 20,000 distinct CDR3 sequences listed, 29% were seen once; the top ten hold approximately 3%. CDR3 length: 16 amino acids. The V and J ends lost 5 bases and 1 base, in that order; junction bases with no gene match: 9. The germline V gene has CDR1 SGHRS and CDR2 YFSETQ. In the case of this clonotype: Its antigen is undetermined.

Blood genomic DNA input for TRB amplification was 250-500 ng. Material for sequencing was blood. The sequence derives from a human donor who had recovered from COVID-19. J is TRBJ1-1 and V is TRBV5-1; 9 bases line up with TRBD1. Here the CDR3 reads CASRTGGGGANTEAFF. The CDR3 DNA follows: TGCGCCAGCAGAACAGGGGGCGGGGGGGCGAACACTGAAGCTTTCTTT.